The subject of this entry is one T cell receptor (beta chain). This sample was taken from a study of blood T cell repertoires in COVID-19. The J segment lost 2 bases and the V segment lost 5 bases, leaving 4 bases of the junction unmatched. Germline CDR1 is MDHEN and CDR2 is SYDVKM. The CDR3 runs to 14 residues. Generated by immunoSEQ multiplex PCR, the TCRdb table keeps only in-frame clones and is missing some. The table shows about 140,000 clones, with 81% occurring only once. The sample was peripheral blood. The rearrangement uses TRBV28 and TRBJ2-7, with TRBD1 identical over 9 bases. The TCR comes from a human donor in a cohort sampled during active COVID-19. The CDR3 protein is CASSTGTGTYEQYF. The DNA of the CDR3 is TGTGCCAGCAGTACCGGGACAGGGACCTACGAGCAGTACTTC.